A selection of T cell receptor beta chains follows, all from one sample in a study of beta chain features in type 1 diabetes. TCRdb's copy holds only in-frame clones and misses some; the assay was immunoSEQ multiplex PCR. The top ten clones hold about 0.6% of a sample with about 370,000 clones, over 8.5% of them seen once. The sequenced sample consisted of central memory CD4+ T cells from blood. Source of these receptors: a man younger than 40 with type 1 diabetes. Both conserved end residues are part of each CDR3. The D gene is left open where the match is weak. Clone size appears in some rows only: once, few, many, or a class for an expanded clone.

- - TRBJ1-1 16 TRBV5-1 CASSLGSGVVNTEAFF TGCGCCAGCAGCTTGGGTTCAGGGGTAGTGAACACTGAAGCTTTCTTT
- - TRBJ1-1 15 TRBV10-2 CASREGRFMNTEAFF TGCGCCAGCAGAGAGGGGCGCTTCATGAACACTGAAGCTTTCTTT
many - TRBJ2-3 13 TRBV27 CASKRPFTDTQYF TGTGCCAGCAAAAGACCATTCACAGATACGCAGTATTTT
few - TRBJ2-3 17 TRBV7-9 CASSLAGGSKGTDTQYF TGTGCCAGCAGCTTAGCGGGCGGATCCAAAGGCACAGATACGCAGTATTTT
- TRBD1 TRBJ2-4 14 TRBV28 CASSFTGGANIQYF TGTGCCAGCAGCTTCACAGGGGGCGCAAACATTCAGTACTTC
- - TRBJ1-5 15 TRBV9 CASSVDASRNEPQHF TGTGCCAGCAGCGTAGACGCCAGCCGGAATGAGCCCCAGCATTTT
few - TRBJ2-6 15 TRBV4-1 CASSPRGAGANVLTF TGCGCCAGCAGCCCGAGGGGCGCTGGGGCCAACGTCCTGACTTTC
few - TRBJ2-7 12 TRBV5-6 CASSHRVGEQYF TGTGCCAGCAGCCACAGGGTCGGCGAGCAGTACTTC
few - TRBJ2-2 14 TRBV5-1 CASSANANTGELFF TGCGCCAGCAGCGCGAACGCGAACACCGGGGAGCTGTTTTTT
few - TRBJ2-1 11 TRBV6-1 CASPNYNEQFF TGTGCCAGTCCTAACTACAATGAGCAGTTCTTC
few - TRBJ2-7 16 TRBV28 CASSLTGRNFLYEQYF TGTGCCAGCAGTTTAACCGGCCGTAATTTCCTCTACGAGCAGTACTTC
few - TRBJ2-3 13 TRBV11-2 CASSLVKGDTQYF TGTGCCAGCAGCTTAGTAAAGGGGGATACGCAGTATTTT
few - TRBJ2-6 16 TRBV7-2 CASSPDSNPGANVLTF TGTGCCAGCAGCCCTGATAGCAATCCGGGGGCCAACGTCCTGACTTTC
few - TRBJ1-2 13 TRBV7-8 CASSFDQGSGYTF TGTGCCAGCAGCTTCGACCAGGGGAGCGGCTACACCTTC
few - TRBJ1-1 12 TRBV9 CASSSGNTEAFF TGTGCCAGCAGTAGCGGGAACACTGAAGCTTTCTTT
few TRBD1 TRBJ2-5 13 TRBV2 CASSQGAQETQYF TGTGCCAGCAGCCAGGGGGCCCAAGAGACCCAGTACTTC
- - TRBJ2-7 11 TRBV10-3 CAISGSYEQYF TGTGCCATCAGTGGGTCCTACGAGCAGTACTTC
- TRBD1 TRBJ1-4 13 TRBV5-1 CASSLQGNEKLFF TGCGCCAGCAGCTTACAGGGGAATGAAAAACTGTTTTTT
few TRBD1 TRBJ2-3 13 TRBV27 CASKSGGADTQYF TGTGCCAGCAAGTCAGGGGGCGCAGATACGCAGTATTTT
- TRBD1 TRBJ1-1 14 TRBV28 CASRTTGGTTEAFF TGTGCCAGCAGGACTACAGGGGGCACGACTGAAGCTTTCTTT
- - TRBJ2-2 14 TRBV6-4 CASSVQGWTGELFF TGTGCCAGCAGTGTCCAGGGATGGACCGGGGAGCTGTTTTTT
few - TRBJ2-6 13 TRBV6-5 CASHQSGANVLTF TGTGCCAGCCACCAGTCTGGGGCCAACGTCCTGACTTTC
many - TRBJ2-3 12 TRBV25-1 CASNPGTDTQYF TGTGCCAGCAACCCGGGCACAGATACGCAGTATTTT
few - TRBJ1-5 12 TRBV28 CASSSLDGPQHF TGTGCCAGCAGCTCTTTGGATGGGCCCCAGCATTTT
few - TRBJ1-1 15 TRBV5-1 CASSLEGRGNTEAFF TGCGCCAGCAGCTTGGAGGGCAGGGGGAACACTGAAGCTTTCTTT
- TRBD2 TRBJ2-1 15 TRBV28 CASSSLSGTPYEQFF TGTGCCAGCAGCTCACTCAGCGGGACTCCCTATGAGCAGTTCTTC
- - TRBJ1-2 16 TRBV6-5 CASSYPIRGRVYGYTF TGTGCCAGCAGTTACCCGATCAGGGGAAGAGTCTATGGCTACACCTTC
many TRBD1 TRBJ2-5 14 TRBV29-1 CSVAVTGPQETQYF TGCAGCGTTGCTGTGACAGGGCCTCAAGAGACCCAGTACTTC
few - TRBJ2-4 13 TRBV4-1 CASSQGGQNIQYF TGTGCCAGCAGCCAGGGTGGCCAAAACATTCAGTACTTC
- - TRBJ2-4 13 TRBV4-1 CASSQDFQQRAYF TGCGCCAGCAGCCAGGATTTTCAACAGCGAGCCTACTTC
- - TRBJ1-1 11 TRBV29-1 CSGGPNTEAFF TGCAGCGGGGGACCCAACACTGAAGCTTTCTTT
- - TRBJ2-5 12 TRBV27 CASSLVRETQYF TGTGCCAGCAGTTTAGTGAGAGAGACCCAGTACTTC
- TRBD1 TRBJ2-7 13 TRBV9 CASSIGQGGEQYF TGTGCCAGCAGCATCGGACAGGGAGGCGAGCAGTACTTC
few TRBD2 TRBJ2-7 13 TRBV29-1 CSVKLAGAREQYF TGCAGCGTTAAACTAGCGGGAGCGAGGGAGCAGTACTTC
- TRBD2 TRBJ2-5 17 TRBV10-3 CATRTSAGEMYQETQYF TGTGCCACCCGGACTAGCGCGGGAGAAATGTACCAAGAGACCCAGTACTTC
- TRBD1 TRBJ1-5 15 TRBV28 CASSFHGQGDQPQHF TGTGCCAGCAGTTTCCACGGACAGGGGGATCAGCCCCAGCATTTT
- TRBD1 TRBJ2-1 16 TRBV4-1 CASSLIGQGKYNEQFF TGCGCCAGCAGCCTCATCGGACAGGGAAAGTACAATGAGCAGTTCTTC
few TRBD1 TRBJ1-2 17 TRBV27 CASSTRLGQLGFYGYTF TGTGCCAGCAGTACCAGACTGGGACAGTTGGGTTTCTATGGCTACACCTTC
- - TRBJ1-1 13 TRBV4-1 CASSQANRQEAFF TGCGCCAGCAGCCAAGCAAATAGGCAAGAAGCTTTCTTT
- - TRBJ2-5 12 TRBV7-7 CACGGYQETQYF TGTGCCTGCGGTGGTTACCAAGAGACCCAGTACTTC
- - TRBJ1-4 15 TRBV5-1 CASSLGAEPNEKLFF TGCGCCAGCAGCTTGGGAGCAGAACCTAATGAAAAACTGTTTTTT
- TRBD2 TRBJ2-3 16 TRBV7-3 CASSLPAGGPTDTQYF TGTGCCAGCAGCTTACCAGCGGGAGGCCCCACGGATACGCAGTATTTT
- - TRBJ2-7 14 TRBV19 CASSMGMDSYEQYF TGTGCCAGTAGTATGGGGATGGACAGCTACGAGCAGTACTTC
- TRBD2 TRBJ2-2 15 TRBV5-1 CASSYIAGSTGELFF TGCGCCAGCAGCTATATAGCGGGATCCACCGGGGAGCTGTTTTTT
- - TRBJ2-7 14 TRBV5-1 CASSSVGRAPEQYF TGCGCCAGCAGCTCCGTAGGCCGAGCCCCCGAGCAGTACTTC
- - TRBJ2-1 12 TRBV7-6 CASSVQFNEQFF TGTGCCAGCAGCGTTCAGTTCAATGAGCAGTTCTTC
- TRBD1 TRBJ2-6 17 TRBV5-4 CASSSGTGSSGANVLTF TGTGCCAGCAGCTCGGGGACAGGTAGCTCTGGGGCCAACGTCCTGACTTTC
few - TRBJ2-3 14 TRBV7-3 CASSLTGSTDTQYF TGTGCCAGCAGCTTAACAGGGAGCACAGATACGCAGTATTTT
- TRBD1 TRBJ2-3 15 TRBV7-9 CASSLLGQFTDTQYF TGTGCCAGCAGCTTATTGGGACAGTTCACAGATACGCAGTATTTT
- - TRBJ2-5 13 TRBV5-6 CASSFAGQQTQYF TGTGCCAGCAGCTTCGCAGGGCAACAGACCCAGTACTTC
few TRBD2 TRBJ2-7 15 TRBV4-2 CASSPTSGPDYEQYF TGTGCCAGCAGCCCGACTAGCGGGCCAGACTACGAGCAGTACTTC
many - TRBJ1-1 12 TRBV28 CASSFLWTEAFF TGTGCCAGCAGTTTTCTGTGGACTGAAGCTTTCTTT
- - TRBJ2-1 12 TRBV29-1 CSVDLQGSPGFF TGCAGCGTTGATCTGCAGGGGTCCCCAGGGTTCTTC
- - TRBJ2-2 14 TRBV14 CASKEGRDTGELFF TGTGCCAGCAAGGAAGGCAGGGACACCGGGGAGCTGTTTTTT
- - TRBJ1-2 16 TRBV7-2 CASSRSWGSRHYGYTF TGTGCCAGCAGCCGCAGTTGGGGATCCAGACACTATGGCTACACCTTC
- - TRBJ2-7 14 TRBV28 CASNSPRGSYEQYF TGTGCCAGCAACTCACCCCGGGGCTCCTACGAGCAGTACTTC
- - TRBJ2-1 16 TRBV9 CASSSRLPRSYNEQFF TGTGCCAGCAGCTCCCGACTACCCCGTTCCTACAATGAGCAGTTCTTC
- - TRBJ2-7 12 TRBV28 CASSSNSYEQYF TGTGCCAGCTCGAGTAACTCCTACGAGCAGTACTTC